A selection of T cell receptor beta chains follows, all from one sample in a study of blood T cell repertoires in COVID-19. Measured with immunoSEQ multiplex PCR; TCRdb has only the in-frame clones, and not every one. This repertoire shows about 220,000 clones, roughly 75% found once; its top ten account for roughly 7%. The sample taken for sequencing was peripheral blood. Source of these receptors: a woman in her 70s with acute or convalescent COVID-19. Each CDR3 is given with its conserved first and last residue. The order of the fields is V gene, J gene, D gene, clone size, CDR3 protein, CDR3 DNA. D genes are given only for firm matches. Some rows have no size entry. The others give once, few or many, or a class for an expanded clone.

TRBV6-1	TRBJ1-3	.	.	CASSETGSGNTIYF	TGTGCCAGCAGTGAAACAGGGTCTGGAAACACCATATATTTT
TRBV11-3	TRBJ2-5	TRBD1	.	CASSPGTGGGETQYF	TGTGCCAGCAGCCCAGGGACAGGGGGAGGAGAGACCCAGTACTTC
TRBV27	TRBJ2-5	TRBD2	.	CASSLRASGDQETQYF	TGTGCCAGCAGTTTACGCGCTAGCGGGGATCAAGAGACCCAGTACTTC
TRBV24-1	TRBJ1-3	.	.	CATPWAPGNTIYF	TGTGCCACCCCTTGGGCCCCCGGAAACACCATATATTTT
TRBV7-2	TRBJ1-2	TRBD1	.	CASSRDGTAYGYTF	TGTGCCAGCAGCCGCGATGGGACAGCCTATGGCTACACCTTC
TRBV7-2	TRBJ2-3	TRBD2	few	CASSPGGDADTQYF	TGTGCCAGCAGCCCCGGGGGGGATGCAGATACGCAGTATTTT
TRBV6-5	TRBJ2-2	.	.	CASSYYQGGELFF	TGTGCCAGCAGTTACTACCAGGGTGGGGAGCTGTTTTTT
TRBV30	TRBJ2-4	TRBD1	once	CAWGGQGRAKNIQYF	TGTGCCTGGGGGGGACAGGGGAGAGCCAAAAACATTCAGTACTTC
TRBV3-1/TRBV3-2	TRBJ2-1	TRBD2	.	CASSDQRGANEQFF	TGTGCCAGCAGCGACCAGCGGGGGGCCAATGAGCAGTTCTTC
TRBV12-3/TRBV12-4	TRBJ2-5	.	.	CASSRINSGTQYF	TGTGCCAGCAGCCGTATTAACTCGGGGACCCAGTACTTC
TRBV7-2	TRBJ2-2	.	.	CASSSTGELFF	TGTGCCAGCAGCTCGACCGGGGAGCTGTTTTTT
TRBV9	TRBJ2-2	.	.	CASSPTGTERTGELFF	TGTGCCAGCAGCCCCACCGGGACTGAGAGAACCGGGGAGCTGTTTTTT
TRBV24-1	TRBJ1-2	TRBD1	.	CATSGTGGRGYTF	TGTGCCACCAGCGGGACAGGGGGCCGTGGCTACACCTTC
TRBV6-5	TRBJ2-1	TRBD1	once	CASRTGSVNEQFF	TGTGCCAGCAGGACAGGGTCGGTGAATGAGCAGTTCTTC
TRBV7-2	TRBJ1-1	TRBD1	once	CASSALGGANEAFF	TGTGCCAGCAGCGCTTTAGGGGGCGCGAATGAAGCTTTCTTT
TRBV6-2/TRBV6-3	TRBJ2-7	TRBD2	.	CASSYKTSGGSYEQYF	TGTGCCAGCAGTTACAAGACTAGCGGGGGGAGTTACGAGCAGTACTTC
TRBV7-9	TRBJ2-5	TRBD2	.	CASSLGSGGLQETQYF	TGTGCCAGCAGCTTAGGTAGCGGGGGGCTCCAAGAGACCCAGTACTTC
TRBV5-1	TRBJ2-7	.	.	CASSLDAGEFYEQYF	TGCGCCAGCAGCTTGGATGCAGGGGAGTTCTACGAGCAGTACTTC
TRBV23-1	TRBJ2-1	TRBD2	.	CATLNSGRGRTSEAGGFYNEQFF	TGCGCCACCCTAAACTCGGGCAGGGGAAGAACGTCCGAGGCGGGGGGCTTCTACAATGAGCAGTTCTTC
TRBV6-5	TRBJ2-5	.	once	CANSRGIQETQYF	TGTGCCAACTCACGGGGGATTCAAGAGACCCAGTACTTC
TRBV27	TRBJ1-6	TRBD1	once	CASSPVRDRDNSPLHF	TGTGCCAGCAGCCCTGTCCGGGACAGAGATAATTCACCCCTCCACTTT
TRBV29-1	TRBJ1-1	.	few	CSVEDRQSSRTEAFF	TGCAGCGTTGAAGATCGACAGTCCTCCAGGACTGAAGCTTTCTTT
TRBV11-3	TRBJ2-1	.	.	CASSETSLNEQFF	TGTGCCAGCAGCGAGACTAGTCTAAATGAGCAGTTCTTC
TRBV6-1	TRBJ1-4	.	.	CASSEGSGTYNEKLFF	TGTGCCAGCAGTGAAGGCTCCGGGACTTATAATGAAAAACTGTTTTTT
TRBV25-1	TRBJ2-7	TRBD2	few	CASSGTSGAVSSYEQYF	TGTGCCAGCAGTGGGACTAGCGGGGCTGTTAGCTCCTACGAGCAGTACTTC
TRBV4-1	TRBJ1-1	.	once	CASSQGASWEAFF	TGCGCCAGCAGCCAAGGGGCCTCATGGGAAGCTTTCTTT
TRBV19	TRBJ1-2	.	.	CASSKGGVLYGYTF	TGTGCCAGTAGTAAGGGAGGGGTCCTCTATGGCTACACCTTC
TRBV30	TRBJ1-2	.	.	CAWSGGGSNYGYTF	TGTGCCTGGAGCGGGGGGGGATCTAACTATGGCTACACCTTC
TRBV4-1	TRBJ2-1	TRBD2	.	CASSQVGRTSGDEQFF	TGCGCCAGCAGCCAAGTTGGAAGGACTAGCGGCGATGAGCAGTTCTTC